A single sample is the source of the 22 T cell receptor beta chains below, sequenced in a study of blood T cell repertoires in COVID-19. Assay: immunoSEQ multiplex PCR; the TCRdb copy retains only in-frame clones and omits some. The sample gives 150,000 to 200,000 clones, 75% to 85% of which show up once; 3% to 3.5% is in the top ten. The sequenced material came from PBMCs or T cells enriched from blood (not recorded which). Receptors were obtained from a woman in her sixties who had recovered from COVID-19.

The chain combines TRBV18 with TRBJ2-1; the match to TRBD1 covers 9 bases. The V gene end was trimmed by 5 bases and the J gene end by 4 bases; junction bases not matched to a gene: 6. This CDR3 comprises 15 residues. CDR1 and CDR2 (germline): KGHSH, LQKENI. The CDR3 loop reads CASSLQGAFYNEQFF. The CDR3 DNA follows: TGTGCCAGCTCATTACAGGGGGCTTTTTACAATGAGCAGTTCTTC.

The J gene is TRBJ1-5, the V gene TRBV19, with 10 bases that match TRBD1. CDR1 and CDR2 from the germline V gene are LNHDA and SQIVND (reference sequence). CDR3 length equals 14 residues. J lost 5 bases, V lost 9 bases, and 7 bases had no gene match. CDR3 sequence (DNA): TGTGCCAGCAGGGACAGGGGAAAGGATCAGCCCCAGCATTTT. Its protein product is CASRDRGKDQPQHF.

The CDR3 bases are TGTGCCAGCAGCGTAGTAGCGGGGGGTGTCGGGGAGCTGTTTTTT. It translates to CASSVVAGGVGELFF. V is TRBV9 and J is TRBJ2-2; 10 positions match TRBD2. The CDR3 consists of 15 residues. Trimming removed 0 bases from V and 7 bases from J; junction bases left unmatched: 3. Germline CDR1 is SGDLS and CDR2 is YYNGEE.

The rearrangement links TRBV29-1 to TRBJ1-2; weak D call: TRBD1 (5 bases). V lost 3 bases, J lost 4 bases, and 9 bases lay in between. Germline-derived CDR1 and CDR2 are SQVTM and ANQGSEA. This CDR3 is built from 12 residues. The CDR3 sequence is CSVDTGGYGYTF. Here the CDR3 DNA reads TGCAGCGTTGATACGGGGGGCTATGGCTACACCTTC.

This chain uses TRBV10-3 with TRBJ2-1; no clear D. Trimming removed 1 base from V and 3 bases from J, with 10 bases in between. This CDR3 comprises 15 residues. Germline-derived CDR1 and CDR2 are ENHRY and SYGVKD. The CDR3 sequence: CAISELDGVYNEQFF. Written as DNA, the CDR3 is TGTGCCATCAGTGAGTTAGACGGAGTCTACAATGAGCAGTTCTTC.

The rearrangement joins TRBV23-1 to TRBJ1-3; D is ambiguous. TRBV23-1 qualifies as an ORF whose function is uncertain. V shed 2 bases and J shed 15 bases, with 20 bases lying between them. CDR3 size: 14 residues. Written as DNA, the CDR3 is TGCGCCAGCAGTCAACCGGCAGCGCCCTCCCCTAGATATTTT. This translates into CASSQPAAPSPRYF.

The table lists this clone with a count of one. CDR3 protein: CASTKMGTEYGYTF. CDR3 nucleotides: TGTGCCAGCACCAAAATGGGGACAGAGTATGGCTACACCTTC. This chain joins TRBV2 and TRBJ1-2; 7 bases are a match to TRBD1. There are 14 residues in the CDR3. V was pared by 7 bases and J by 5 bases, with 10 bases of the junction left unmatched. The germline CDR1 and CDR2 sequences are SNHLY and FYNNEI.

V and J are TRBV6-2 or TRBV6-3 and TRBJ1-5; no clear D gene. The CDR3 sequence is 14 residues long. The V and J ends lost 2 bases and 6 bases respectively, with 11 bases between them. Looked up from germline, CDR1 is MNHEY and CDR2 is SVGEGT. The DNA of the CDR3 is TGTGCCAGCAGTTACGGGGATGGAGGTCAGCCCCAGCATTTT. It specifies CASSYGDGGQPQHF.

The chain links TRBV6-1 to TRBJ1-3, with D possibly matching TRBD1 (6 bases). This CDR3 comprises 16 residues. Germline loops: CDR1 MNHNS, CDR2 SASEGT. V lost 3 bases, J lost 0 bases, and 12 bases lay in between. The CDR3 DNA reads TGTGCCAGCAGTGACAGGGGTACAGGCTCTGGAAACACCATATATTTT. Translation: CASSDRGTGSGNTIYF.

This chain uses TRBV19 with TRBJ2-2; possible D gene TRBD1, 6 bases. Germline CDR1 and CDR2: LNHDA and SQIVND (reference sequence). This CDR3 has 15 residues. V was trimmed by 6 bases and J by 2 bases, leaving 13 bases between them. CDR3 residues: CASSPTGVNTGELFF. The DNA of the CDR3 is TGTGCCAGTAGCCCGACAGGAGTCAACACCGGGGAGCTGTTTTTT.

V gene TRBV9 combines with J gene TRBJ1-2; TRBD1 might be the D (6 bases). Trimming stripped 3 bases from V and 5 bases from J, with 11 bases between. This CDR3 comprises 13 residues. Germline CDR1 and CDR2: SGDLS and YYNGEE. Written as DNA, the CDR3 is TGTGCCAGCAGCGGAGGGACAAAGTATGGCTACACCTTC. It translates to CASSGGTKYGYTF.

This clone was seen more than once but under ten times. V usage is TRBV5-6 and J usage is TRBJ1-3; maybe TRBD1 (6 bases). Germline CDR1 SGHDT, CDR2 YYEEEE. This CDR3 region has 15 residues. The V end lost 1 base, the J end lost 0 bases, and 8 bases lay between the germline ends. In DNA, the CDR3 is TGTGCCAGCAGCTTGCGGGGGGCCTCTGGAAACACCATATATTTT. Its translation: CASSLRGASGNTIYF.

This clone was recorded many times. This chain uses TRBV11-3 with TRBJ2-2, with TRBD1 identical over 11 bases. CDR3 length: 15 amino acids. Germline assignment: CDR1 SGHNT and CDR2 YENEEA. Germline trimming cut 5 bases from V and 7 bases from J; bases unmatched to any gene: 6. CDR3 bases: TGTGCCAGCAGCCCCGGACAGGGGGCTGGCGGGGAGCTGTTTTTT. Translating gives CASSPGQGAGGELFF.

The J gene is TRBJ2-3, the V gene TRBV9; 8 bases line up with TRBD1. CDR1 is SGDLS and CDR2 is YYNGEE in the germline V gene. Trimming at V came to 3 bases and at J to 0 bases, leaving 6 bases not matched to a gene. The CDR3 is made up of 16 amino acids. The CDR3 nucleotides read TGTGCCAGCAGCGAAGAGACAGGGGTTAGCACAGATACGCAGTATTTT. Its translation: CASSEETGVSTDTQYF.

The chain is built from TRBV6-1 and TRBJ1-6; D perhaps matches TRBD1 (5 bases). Trimming pared 0 bases from V and 10 bases from J, leaving 16 bases between. Germline assignment: CDR1 MNHNS and CDR2 SASEGT. The CDR3 is made up of 16 amino acids. The CDR3 coding sequence is TGTGCCAGCAGTGAAGCAAGGGGCAGGGCAAAGTCACCCCTCCACTTT. Translating it yields CASSEARGRAKSPLHF.

The J gene is TRBJ2-7, the V gene TRBV28; a possible D gene is TRBD1 (5 bases). The V end lost 2 bases, the J end lost 6 bases, and 14 bases lay between the germline ends. The CDR3 has 14 residues. Germline loops: CDR1 MDHEN, CDR2 SYDVKM. The CDR3 bases are TGTGCCAGCAGTTTAGGGCAGGGTAATCGCGAGCAGTACTTC. This gives the protein CASSLGQGNREQYF.

This clone was counted a single time. CDR3 sequence: CASAQGRSGNQPQHF. CDR3 bases: TGTGCCAGCGCACAGGGCAGAAGCGGCAATCAGCCCCAGCATTTT. The chain uses TRBV6-6 and TRBJ1-5; a weak D match, TRBD1 (6 bases). The V and J ends lost 8 bases and 2 bases respectively, with 16 bases between them. This CDR3 has 15 amino acids. CDR1 and CDR2 from the germline V gene are MNHNY and SVGAGI (reference sequence).

The gene calls are TRBV5-1 and TRBJ2-7, with TRBD2 identical over 11 bases. Germline assignment: CDR1 SGHRS and CDR2 YFSETQ. CDR3 length: 14 amino acids. The junction had 3 bases not matched to a gene; V was cut back by 4 bases and J by 3 bases. The CDR3 DNA follows: TGCGCCAGCAGCCCCGGGACTAGCGGCTACGAGCAGTACTTC. It specifies CASSPGTSGYEQYF.

The V and J genes are TRBV29-1 and TRBJ1-3; D gene ambiguous. This CDR3 has 12 amino acids. The V end lost 4 bases, the J end lost 6 bases, and 10 bases lay between the germline ends. Germline-derived CDR1 and CDR2 are SQVTM and ANQGSEA. The CDR3 bases are TGCAGCGTTGTTCGGGATTCAAACACCATATATTTT. Translation gives CSVVRDSNTIYF.

The rearrangement joins TRBV19 to TRBJ2-7; D uncertain. Germline V lookup: CDR1 LNHDA, CDR2 SQIVND (reference sequence). The V end lost 1 base, the J end lost 0 bases, and 4 bases lay between the germline ends. This CDR3 contains 13 residues. CDR3 residues: CASSIAVSYEQYF. CDR3 coding DNA: TGTGCCAGTAGTATAGCAGTCTCCTACGAGCAGTACTTC. The entire variable domain, with the rest obtained from reference TRBV19 and TRBJ2-7, is as follows: DGGITQSPKYLFRKEGQNVTLSCEQNLNHDAMYWYRQDPGQGLRLIYYSQIVNDFQKGDIAEGYSVSREKKESFPLTVTSAQKNPTAFYLCASSIAVSYEQYFGPGTRLTVT.

The chain combines TRBV12-3 or TRBV12-4 with TRBJ1-1, with TRBD1 matching 7 bases. The ends lost 7 bases at V and 5 bases at J; junction bases unmatched: 4. This CDR3 spans 12 amino acids. The CDR3 DNA reads as TGTGCCAGCAACAGGGGAGGAACTGAAGCTTTCTTT. Translating it yields CASNRGGTEAFF.

V and J are TRBV6-5 and TRBJ1-4, with D perhaps matching TRBD1 (5 bases). This CDR3 region has 13 residues. The germline V and J ends were trimmed by 9 bases and 6 bases, with 14 bases remaining between them. Germline V gives CDR1 MNHEY, CDR2 SVGAGI. The CDR3 reads CARGGWGDEKLFF. The CDR3 DNA reads as TGTGCCAGGGGGGGATGGGGAGATGAAAAACTGTTTTTT.